The sequence of this TCR beta chain was determined in a study of cytomegalovirus exposure and HLA in healthy donors. PCR employed 60 Vbeta and 13 Jbeta primers. The table came from immunoSEQ multiplex PCR; TCRdb's copy has only in-frame clones and leaves some out. The table records more than 110,000 clones, over 75% of them present only once. Study-wide results and limits: What TCR beta sequences reportedly achieved was accurate prediction of HLA-A and HLA-B alleles in most subjects.

This CDR3 is 15 amino acids long. Per the germline V gene, CDR1 is PRHDT and CDR2 is FYEKMQ (reference sequence). V lost 5 bases to trimming and J lost 8 bases; unmatched junction nucleotides: 8. A remark on this clone: Its target is unknown.

This chain links TRBV13 with TRBJ2-1; 11 nucleotides line up with TRBD2. The sample consisted of PBMCs. This TCR derives from a female donor in good health and CMV-seronegative. The CDR3 loop is CASSVRSGRAYEQFF. The DNA of the CDR3 is TGTGCCAGCAGCGTACGTAGCGGGAGGGCGTATGAGCAGTTCTTC.